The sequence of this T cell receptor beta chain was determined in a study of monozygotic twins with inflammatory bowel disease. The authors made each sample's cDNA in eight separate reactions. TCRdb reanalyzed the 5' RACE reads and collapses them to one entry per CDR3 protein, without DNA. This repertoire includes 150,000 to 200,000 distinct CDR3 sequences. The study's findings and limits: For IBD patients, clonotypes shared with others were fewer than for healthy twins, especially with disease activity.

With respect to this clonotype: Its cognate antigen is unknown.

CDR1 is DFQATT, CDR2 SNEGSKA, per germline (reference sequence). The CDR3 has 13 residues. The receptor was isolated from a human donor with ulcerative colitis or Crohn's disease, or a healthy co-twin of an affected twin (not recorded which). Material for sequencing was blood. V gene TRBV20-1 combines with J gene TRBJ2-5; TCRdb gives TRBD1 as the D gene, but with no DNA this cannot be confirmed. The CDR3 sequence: CSAMSGGRETQYF.